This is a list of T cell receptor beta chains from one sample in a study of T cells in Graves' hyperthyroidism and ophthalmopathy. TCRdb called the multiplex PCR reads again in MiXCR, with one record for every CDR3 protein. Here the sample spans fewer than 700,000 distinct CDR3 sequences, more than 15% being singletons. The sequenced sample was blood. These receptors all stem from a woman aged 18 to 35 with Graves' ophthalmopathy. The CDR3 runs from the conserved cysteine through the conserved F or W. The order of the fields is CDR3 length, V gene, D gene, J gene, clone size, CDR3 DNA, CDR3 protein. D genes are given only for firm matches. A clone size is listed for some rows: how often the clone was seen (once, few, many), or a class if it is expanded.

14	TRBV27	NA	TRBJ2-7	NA	TGTACCAGCAGTTTTAGGGAGGCGCCCTACGAGCAGTACTTC	CTSSFREAPYEQYF
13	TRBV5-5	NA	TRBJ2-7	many	TGTGCCAGCAGCCGCGGGGTCTTCTACGAGCAGTACTTC	CASSRGVFYEQYF
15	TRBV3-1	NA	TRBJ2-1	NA	TGTGCCAGTAGCCCCGGTGGGCGCTCCTACAATGAGCAGTTCTTC	CASSPGGRSYNEQFF
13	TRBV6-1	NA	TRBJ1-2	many	TGTGCCAGCAGGACAGCCTCTAACTATGGCTACACCTTC	CASRTASNYGYTF
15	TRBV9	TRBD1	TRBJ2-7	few	TGTGCCAGCAGCTCAACAGGGGGATCTATCTACGAGCAGTACTTC	CASSSTGGSIYEQYF
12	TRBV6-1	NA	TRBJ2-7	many	TGTGCCAGCAGTATTTCCTCCCACGAGCAGTACTTC	CASSISSHEQYF
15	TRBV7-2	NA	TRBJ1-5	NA	TGTGCCAGCAGCAAGACAGTTCCTGGCAATCAGCCCCAGCATTTT	CASSKTVPGNQPQHF
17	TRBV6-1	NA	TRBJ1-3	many	TGTGCCAGCAGTGATCTCATCTACAGGGAATCCGGAAACACCATATATTTT	CASSDLIYRESGNTIYF
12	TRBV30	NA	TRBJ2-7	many	TGTGCCTGGTTTAAAGGGGGCTACGAGCAGTACTTC	CAWFKGGYEQYF
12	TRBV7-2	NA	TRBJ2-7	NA	TGTGCCAGCAGCTGGACAGACTACGAGCAGTACTTC	CASSWTDYEQYF
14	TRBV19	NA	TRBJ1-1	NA	TGTGCCAGTAGTTGGGGCAGCCGGAACACTGAAGCTTTCTTT	CASSWGSRNTEAFF
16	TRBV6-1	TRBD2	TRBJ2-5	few	TGTGCCAGCAGTGGACTAGCGGGGGGGGGGGGCGAGACCCAGTACTTC	CASSGLAGGGGETQYF
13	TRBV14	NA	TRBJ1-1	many	TGTGCCAGCAGCCCCCAACGAAACACTGAAGCTTTCTTT	CASSPQRNTEAFF
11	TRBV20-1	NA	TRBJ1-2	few	TGCAGCGTCTCTAACCCCTATGGCTACACCTTC	CSVSNPYGYTF
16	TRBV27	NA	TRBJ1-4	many	TGTGCCAGCAGTTTAAACGGCCTTGCAACTAATGAAAAACTGTTTTTT	CASSLNGLATNEKLFF
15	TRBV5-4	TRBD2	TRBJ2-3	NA	TGTGCCAGCAGCTTGCGTAGCGGGAGAACAGATACGCAGTATTTT	CASSLRSGRTDTQYF
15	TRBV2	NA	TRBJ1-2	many	TGTGCCAGCAGTGAACTCGCAGGGATTAACTATGGCTACACCTTC	CASSELAGINYGYTF
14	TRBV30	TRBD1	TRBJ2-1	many	TGTGCCTGGAGTACCTTGGACAGGGTCAATGAGCAGTTCTTC	CAWSTLDRVNEQFF
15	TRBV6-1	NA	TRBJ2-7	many	TGTGCCAGCAGTGAAGGATCGGGAAGGCATAACGAGCAGTACTTC	CASSEGSGRHNEQYF
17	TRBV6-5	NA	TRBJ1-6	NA	TGTGCCAGCAGTTACTCCAACAGGGTCCTGTTGAATTCACCCCTCCACTTT	CASSYSNRVLLNSPLHF
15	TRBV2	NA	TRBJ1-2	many	TGTGCCAGCGACCCTCATAAGAGCTCGAACTATGGCTACACCTTC	CASDPHKSSNYGYTF
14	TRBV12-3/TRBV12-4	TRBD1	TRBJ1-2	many	TGTGCCAGCAGGGGGACAGGGACTAACTATGGCTACACCTTC	CASRGTGTNYGYTF
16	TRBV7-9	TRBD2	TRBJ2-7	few	TGTGCCAGCAGCTTAGTTGCTAGCGGGAGGTTGAACGAGCAGTACTTC	CASSLVASGRLNEQYF
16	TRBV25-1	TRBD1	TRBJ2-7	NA	TGTGCCAGCAGTGAACTCCGGGACAGGGGTTCCTACGAGCAGTACTTC	CASSELRDRGSYEQYF
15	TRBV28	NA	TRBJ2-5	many	TGTGCCAGCAGTGGCCAATGGGAAGACCAAGAGACCCAGTACTTC	CASSGQWEDQETQYF
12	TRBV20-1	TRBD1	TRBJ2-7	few	TGCAGTGCTTCTAGACAGGGGAACGAGCAGTACTTC	CSASRQGNEQYF
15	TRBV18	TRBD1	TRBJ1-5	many	TGTGCCAGCTCACAGACAGGGGATAGCAATCAGCCCCAGCATTTT	CASSQTGDSNQPQHF
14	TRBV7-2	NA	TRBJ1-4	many	TGTGCCAGCAGCTCATCTGCAACTAATGAAAAACTGTTTTTT	CASSSSATNEKLFF
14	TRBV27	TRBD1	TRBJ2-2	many	TGTGCCAGCAGTTTTAGACAGGGTACCGGGGAGCTGTTTTTT	CASSFRQGTGELFF
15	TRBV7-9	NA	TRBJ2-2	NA	TGTGCCAGCAGCTTAGGGGCCACCTACACCGGGGAGCTGTTTTTT	CASSLGATYTGELFF
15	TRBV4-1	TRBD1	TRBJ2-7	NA	TGCGCCAGCAGCCAACACCGGGACAGGGCGTACGAGCAGTACTTC	CASSQHRDRAYEQYF
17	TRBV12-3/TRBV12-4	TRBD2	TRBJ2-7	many	TGTGCCAGCAGTCCGCGACTAGCGGGGGGCCGCTCCTACGAGCAGTACTTC	CASSPRLAGGRSYEQYF
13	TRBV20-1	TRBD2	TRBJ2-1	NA	TGCAGTGCTAGAAGGTGGCGGGAGCCGTGGCAGTTCTTC	CSARRWREPWQFF
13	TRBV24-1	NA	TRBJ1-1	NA	TGTGCCACCACAACAGGGCCGAACACTGAAGCTTTCTTT	CATTTGPNTEAFF
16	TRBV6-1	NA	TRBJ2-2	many	TGTGCCAGCAGTGTCTCTAGGACGCCGAACACCGGGGAGCTGTTTTTT	CASSVSRTPNTGELFF
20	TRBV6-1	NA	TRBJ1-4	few	TGTGCCAGCAGTCTATTCCCCCGTTCGGGGCTTCGAGGCGCAAATGAAAAACTGTTTTTT	CASSLFPRSGLRGANEKLFF
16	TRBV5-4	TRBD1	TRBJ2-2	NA	TGTGCCAGCAGCCCGGCGGGACAGGGATCCACCGGGGAGCTGTTTTTT	CASSPAGQGSTGELFF
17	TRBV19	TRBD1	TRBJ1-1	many	TGTGCCAGTAGTTCTTGGACAGGGGGCGCGTTGGACACTGAAGCTTTCTTT	CASSSWTGGALDTEAFF
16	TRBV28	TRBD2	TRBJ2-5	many	TGTGCCAGCAGTACTAGCGGGAGAGGGGACCAAGAGACCCAGTACTTC	CASSTSGRGDQETQYF
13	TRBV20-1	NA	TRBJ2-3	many	TGCAGTGCTAGAGCTAGCGTTTCCGATACGCAGTATTTT	CSARASVSDTQYF
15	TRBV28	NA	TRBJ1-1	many	TGTGCCAGCAGTTTAAAGCAGGGTTGGGGCACTGAAGCTTTCTTT	CASSLKQGWGTEAFF
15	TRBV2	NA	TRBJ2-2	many	TGTGCCAGCAGTGAATCATTATCGAACACCGGGGAGCTGTTTTTT	CASSESLSNTGELFF
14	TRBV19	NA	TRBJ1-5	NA	TGTGCCAGTAGTGTACGGACTAGCAATCAGCCCCAGCATTTT	CASSVRTSNQPQHF
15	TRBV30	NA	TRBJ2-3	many	TGTGCCTGGAGTGTACGAGGGACCCCGGCCGATACGCAGTATTTT	CAWSVRGTPADTQYF
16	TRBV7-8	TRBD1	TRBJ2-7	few	TGTGCCAGCAGCTTAGCCCGGGACAGCCCTCCCTACGAGCAGTACTTC	CASSLARDSPPYEQYF
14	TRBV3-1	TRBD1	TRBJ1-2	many	TGTGCCAGCGGATTGAACAGGGGCGCGGGAGGCTACACCTTC	CASGLNRGAGGYTF
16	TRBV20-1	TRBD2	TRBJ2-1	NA	TGCAGTGCTAGAGATCGAGCGGGGGCACTTTACAATGAGCAGTTCTTC	CSARDRAGALYNEQFF
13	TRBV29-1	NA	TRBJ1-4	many	TGCAGCGGAATGGACGGAGTTAATGAAAAACTGTTTTTT	CSGMDGVNEKLFF
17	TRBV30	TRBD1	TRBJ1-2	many	TGTGCCTACACCTACATTACCGGGACAGCACTTAACTATGGCTACACCTTC	CAYTYITGTALNYGYTF
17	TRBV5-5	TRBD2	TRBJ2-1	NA	TGTGCCAGCAGCCAACGGACTAGCGGAAACTCCTACAATGAGCAGTTCTTC	CASSQRTSGNSYNEQFF
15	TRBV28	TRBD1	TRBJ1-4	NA	TGTGCCAGCAACTACCACAGGGGGCGTATAGAAAAACTGTTTTTT	CASNYHRGRIEKLFF
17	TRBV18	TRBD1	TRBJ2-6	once	TGTGCCAGCTCACCTTCGACAGGGCCCTCTGGGGCCAACGTCCTGACTTTC	CASSPSTGPSGANVLTF
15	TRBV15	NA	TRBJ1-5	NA	TGTGCCACCAGCAGAGATCGGGGGTCCGGGCAGCCCCAGCATTTT	CATSRDRGSGQPQHF
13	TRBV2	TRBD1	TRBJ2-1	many	TGTGCCAGCCGGGACAGGGTCTACAATGAGCAGTTCTTC	CASRDRVYNEQFF